This TCR beta chain was observed in a study of blood T cells in healthy people across ages. The junction had 13 bases not matched to a gene; V was cut back by 1 base and J by 1 base. The germline V gene has CDR1 LGHNA and CDR2 YNFKEQ. The CDR3 consists of 21 residues. A second roughly 6 to 11 cycle PCR used barcoded and J-beta primers. From the 5' RACE reads, TCRdb called clonotypes with MiXCR, one entry per CDR3 protein. The sample lists roughly 800,000 distinct CDR3 sequences, roughly 50% occurring once. This TCR came from a man aged 30 to 45 in good health. The sample taken for sequencing was blood. V usage is TRBV4-2 and J usage is TRBJ2-3; the match to TRBD2 covers 14 bases. The CDR3 loop reads CASSQVAPGLAGEPRTDTQYF. DNA for the CDR3: TGTGCCAGCAGCCAAGTCGCACCGGGACTAGCGGGAGAGCCCCGCACAGATACGCAGTATTTT.